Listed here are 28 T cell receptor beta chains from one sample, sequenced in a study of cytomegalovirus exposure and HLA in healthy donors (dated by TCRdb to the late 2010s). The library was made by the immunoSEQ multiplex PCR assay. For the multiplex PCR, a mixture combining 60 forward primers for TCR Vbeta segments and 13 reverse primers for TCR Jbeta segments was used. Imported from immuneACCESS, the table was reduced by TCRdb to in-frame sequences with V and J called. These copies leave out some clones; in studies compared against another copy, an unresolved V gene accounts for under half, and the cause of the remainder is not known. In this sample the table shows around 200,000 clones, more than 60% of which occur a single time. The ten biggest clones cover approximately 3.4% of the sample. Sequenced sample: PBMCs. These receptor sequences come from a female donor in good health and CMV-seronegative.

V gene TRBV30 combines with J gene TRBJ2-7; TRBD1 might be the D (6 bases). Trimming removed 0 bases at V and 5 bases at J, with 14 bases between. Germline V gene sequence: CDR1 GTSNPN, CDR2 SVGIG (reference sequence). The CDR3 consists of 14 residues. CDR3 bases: TGTGCCTGGAGTGTAGGTGGGAAGGGGGACGAGCAGTACTTC. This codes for CAWSVGGKGDEQYF.

The CDR3 nucleotides read TGTGCCAGCAGGAGAATCTCTGGCCGGGAGAATGAAAAACTGTTTTTT. This gives the protein CASRRISGRENEKLFF. V usage is TRBV11-2 and J usage is TRBJ1-4; D is ambiguous. V was clipped by 6 bases and J by 5 bases, with 19 bases between them. Germline V gene lookup returns CDR1 SGHAT and CDR2 FQNNGV. The CDR3 runs to 16 residues.

CDR3 region: CASSLALSQAQYF. The CDR3 DNA follows: TGTGCCAGCAGCTTAGCGCTAAGCCAAGCGCAGTACTTC. The chain has TRBV7-9 and TRBJ2-7; no clear D gene. CDR1 and CDR2 (germline): SEHNR, FQNEAQ (reference sequence). Trimming stripped 0 bases from V and 9 bases from J, with 12 bases between. This CDR3 is 13 amino acids long. The entire variable domain, with the rest obtained from reference TRBV7-9 and TRBJ2-7, is as follows: DTGVSQNPRHKITKRGQNVTFRCDPISEHNRLYWYRQTLGQGPEFLTYFQNEAQLEKSRLLSDRFSAERPKGSFSTLEIQRTEQGDSAMYLCASSLALSQAQYFGPGTRLTVT.

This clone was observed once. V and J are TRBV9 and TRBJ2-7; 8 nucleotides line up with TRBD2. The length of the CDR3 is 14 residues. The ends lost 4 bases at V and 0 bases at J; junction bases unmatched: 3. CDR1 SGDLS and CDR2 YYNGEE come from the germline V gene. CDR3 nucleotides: TGTGCCAGCAGCCCGCGGGGGGTCTCCTACGAGCAGTACTTC. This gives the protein CASSPRGVSYEQYF.

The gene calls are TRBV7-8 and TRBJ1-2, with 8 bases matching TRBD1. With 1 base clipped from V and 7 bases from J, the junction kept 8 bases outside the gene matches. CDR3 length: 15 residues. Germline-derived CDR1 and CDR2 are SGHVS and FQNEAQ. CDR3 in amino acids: CASSLVAGGASGYTF. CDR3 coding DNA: TGTGCCAGCAGCTTAGTGGCAGGGGGCGCTTCTGGCTACACCTTC.

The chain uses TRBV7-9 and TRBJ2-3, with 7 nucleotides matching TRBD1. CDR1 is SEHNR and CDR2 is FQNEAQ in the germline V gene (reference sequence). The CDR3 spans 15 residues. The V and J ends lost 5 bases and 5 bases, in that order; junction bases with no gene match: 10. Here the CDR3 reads CASSPFSDRVDTQYF. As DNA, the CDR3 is TGTGCCAGCAGCCCCTTTTCAGACAGGGTAGATACGCAGTATTTT.

The DNA of the CDR3 is TGTGCCAGTAGTATTTCCCAGGCCCGTCCAAAAGATCCGAACACTGAAGCTTTCTTT. This gives the protein CASSISQARPKDPNTEAFF. The rearrangement uses TRBV19 and TRBJ1-1; no clear D gene. The CDR3 sequence is 19 residues long. CDR1 is LNHDA, CDR2 SQIVND, per germline (reference sequence). The ends were cut back, 3 bases at V and 1 base at J, with 24 bases in the middle. Full variable domain (rest looked up from reference TRBV19 and TRBJ1-1): DGGITQSPKYLFRKEGQNVTLSCEQNLNHDAMYWYRQDPGQGLRLIYYSQIVNDFQKGDIAEGYSVSREKKESFPLTVTSAQKNPTAFYLCASSISQARPKDPNTEAFFGQGTRLTVV.

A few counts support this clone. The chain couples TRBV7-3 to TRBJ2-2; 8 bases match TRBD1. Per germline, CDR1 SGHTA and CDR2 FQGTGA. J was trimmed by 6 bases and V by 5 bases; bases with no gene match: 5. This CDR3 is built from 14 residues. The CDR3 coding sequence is TGTGCCAGCAGCCCGACAGGGGTAGCCGGGGAGCTGTTTTTT. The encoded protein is CASSPTGVAGELFF.

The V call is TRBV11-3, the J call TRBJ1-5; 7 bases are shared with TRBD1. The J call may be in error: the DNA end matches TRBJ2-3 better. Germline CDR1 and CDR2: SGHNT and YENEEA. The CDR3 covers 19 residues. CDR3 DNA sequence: TGTGCCAGCAGCTTAGCTCCCCGGGACAGACAAAATAGCAATCAGCCCCAGTATTTT. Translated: CASSLAPRDRQNSNQPQYF.

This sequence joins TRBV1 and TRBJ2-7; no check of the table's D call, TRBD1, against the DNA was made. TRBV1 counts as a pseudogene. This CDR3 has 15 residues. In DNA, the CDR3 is TGCACCAGCAGCCAAGATCGGGGACAGAGCAACGAGCAGTACTTC. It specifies CTSSQDRGQSNEQYF.

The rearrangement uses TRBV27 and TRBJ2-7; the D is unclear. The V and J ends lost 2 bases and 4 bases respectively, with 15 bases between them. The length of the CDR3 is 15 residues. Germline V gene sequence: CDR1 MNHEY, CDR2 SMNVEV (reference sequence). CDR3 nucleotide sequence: TGTGCCAGCAGTTTAGCTGCTGGCCTCGGGTACGAGCAGTACTTC. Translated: CASSLAAGLGYEQYF.

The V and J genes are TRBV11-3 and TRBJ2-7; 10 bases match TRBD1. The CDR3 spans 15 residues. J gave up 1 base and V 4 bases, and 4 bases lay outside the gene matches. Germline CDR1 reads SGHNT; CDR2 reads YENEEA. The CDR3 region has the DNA TGTGCCAGCAGCTCCGGACAGGGGGGGTCCTACGAGCAGTACTTC. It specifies CASSSGQGGSYEQYF.

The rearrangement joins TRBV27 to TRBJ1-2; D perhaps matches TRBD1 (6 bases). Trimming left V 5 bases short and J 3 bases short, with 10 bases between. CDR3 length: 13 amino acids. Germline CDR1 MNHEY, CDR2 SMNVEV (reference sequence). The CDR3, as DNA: TGTGCCAGCAGTGTACAGGGCTACTATGGCTACACCTTC. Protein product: CASSVQGYYGYTF.

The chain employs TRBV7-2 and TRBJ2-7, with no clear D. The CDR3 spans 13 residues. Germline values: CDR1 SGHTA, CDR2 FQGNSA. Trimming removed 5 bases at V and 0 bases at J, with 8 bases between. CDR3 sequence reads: CASSRDFSYEQYF. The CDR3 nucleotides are TGTGCCAGCAGCCGTGACTTCTCCTACGAGCAGTACTTC. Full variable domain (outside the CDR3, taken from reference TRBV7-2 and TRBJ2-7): GAGVSQSPSNKVTEKGKDVELRCDPISGHTALYWYRQSLGQGLEFLIYFQGNSAPDKSGLPSDRFSAERTGGSVSTLTIQRTQQEDSAVYLCASSRDFSYEQYFGPGTRLTVT.

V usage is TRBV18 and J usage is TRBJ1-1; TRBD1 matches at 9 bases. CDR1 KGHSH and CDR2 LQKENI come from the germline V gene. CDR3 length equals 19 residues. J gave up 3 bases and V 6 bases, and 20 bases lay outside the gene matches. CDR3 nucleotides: TGTGCCAGCTCGGGCGTCCAAGTAGTACAGGGGGCGTCAGACACTGAAGCTTTCTTT. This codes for CASSGVQVVQGASDTEAFF. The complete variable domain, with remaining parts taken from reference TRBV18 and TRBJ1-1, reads NAGVMQNPRHLVRRRGQEARLRCSPMKGHSHVYWYRQLPEEGLKFMVYLQKENIIDESGMPKERFSAEFPKEGPSILRIQQVVRGDSAAYFCASSGVQVVQGASDTEAFFGQGTRLTVV.

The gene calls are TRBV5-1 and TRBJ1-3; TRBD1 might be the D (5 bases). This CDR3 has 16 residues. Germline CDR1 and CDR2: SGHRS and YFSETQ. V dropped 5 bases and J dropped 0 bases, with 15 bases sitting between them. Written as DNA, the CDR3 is TGCGCCAGCAGTCTCGGGGGGTTAAACTCTGGAAACACCATATATTTT. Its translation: CASSLGGLNSGNTIYF.

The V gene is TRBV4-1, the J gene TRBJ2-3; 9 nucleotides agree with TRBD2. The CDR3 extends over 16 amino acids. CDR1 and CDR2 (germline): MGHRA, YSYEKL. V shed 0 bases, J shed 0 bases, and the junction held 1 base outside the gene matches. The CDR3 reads CASSQDLAGSTDTQYF. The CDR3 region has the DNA TGCGCCAGCAGCCAAGACCTAGCGGGGAGCACAGATACGCAGTATTTT.

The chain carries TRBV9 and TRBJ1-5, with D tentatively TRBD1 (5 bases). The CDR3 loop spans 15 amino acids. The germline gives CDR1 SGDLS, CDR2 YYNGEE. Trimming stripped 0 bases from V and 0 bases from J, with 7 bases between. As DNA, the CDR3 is TGTGCCAGCAGCGTAGGTGACAGTAGCAATCAGCCCCAGCATTTT. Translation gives CASSVGDSSNQPQHF. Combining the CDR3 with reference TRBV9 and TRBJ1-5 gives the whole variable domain DSGVTQTPKHLITATGQRVTLRCSPRSGDLSVYWYQQSLDQGLQFLIQYYNGEERAKGNILERFSAQQFPDLHSELNLSSLELGDSALYFCASSVGDSSNQPQHFGDGTRLSIL.

CDR3 residues: CASSFVQENYEQYF. In DNA form, the CDR3 reads TGTGCCAGCAGTTTCGTACAGGAGAACTACGAGCAGTACTTC. The V call is TRBV28, the J call TRBJ2-7, with D tentatively TRBD1 (5 bases). The germline gives CDR1 MDHEN, CDR2 SYDVKM. This CDR3 has 14 amino acids. Trimming pared 3 bases from V and 3 bases from J, leaving 12 bases between.

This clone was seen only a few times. DNA of the CDR3: TGTGCCAGTAACCAGGGGAGGGAGCCCCAGCATTTT. Its protein product is CASNQGREPQHF. The chain has TRBV19 and TRBJ1-5, with D possibly being TRBD1 (6 bases). CDR1 and CDR2 from the germline V gene are LNHDA and SQIVND (reference sequence). CDR3 length: 12 residues. V gave up 7 bases and J gave up 8 bases, with 12 bases separating them.

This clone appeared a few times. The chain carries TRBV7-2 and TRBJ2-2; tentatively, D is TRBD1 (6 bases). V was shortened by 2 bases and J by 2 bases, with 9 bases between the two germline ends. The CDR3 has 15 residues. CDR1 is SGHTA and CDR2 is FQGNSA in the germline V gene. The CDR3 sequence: CASSLQGSNTGELFF. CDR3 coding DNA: TGTGCCAGCAGCTTACAGGGGAGTAACACCGGGGAGCTGTTTTTT.

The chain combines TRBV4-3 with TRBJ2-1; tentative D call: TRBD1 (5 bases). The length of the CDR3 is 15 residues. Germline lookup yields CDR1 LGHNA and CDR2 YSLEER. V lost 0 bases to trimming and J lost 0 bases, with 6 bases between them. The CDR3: CASSQEQGSYNEQFF. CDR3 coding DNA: TGCGCCAGCAGCCAAGAGCAGGGCTCCTACAATGAGCAGTTCTTC.

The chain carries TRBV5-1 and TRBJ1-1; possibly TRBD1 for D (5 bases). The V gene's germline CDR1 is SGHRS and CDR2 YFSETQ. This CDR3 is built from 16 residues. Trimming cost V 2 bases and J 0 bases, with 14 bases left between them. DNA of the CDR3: TGCGCCAGCAGCTTTGTGCAGGGAACCTTGAACACTGAAGCTTTCTTT. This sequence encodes CASSFVQGTLNTEAFF.

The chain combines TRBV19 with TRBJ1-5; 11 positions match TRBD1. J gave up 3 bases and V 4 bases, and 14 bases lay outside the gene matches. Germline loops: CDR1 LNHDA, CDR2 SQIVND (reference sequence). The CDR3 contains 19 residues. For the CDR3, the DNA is TGTGCCAGTAGTACCCCCCCATCCGGGACAGGGGGAAACAATCAGCCCCAGCATTTT. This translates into CASSTPPSGTGGNNQPQHF. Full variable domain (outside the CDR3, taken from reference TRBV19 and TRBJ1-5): DGGITQSPKYLFRKEGQNVTLSCEQNLNHDAMYWYRQDPGQGLRLIYYSQIVNDFQKGDIAEGYSVSREKKESFPLTVTSAQKNPTAFYLCASSTPPSGTGGNNQPQHFGDGTRLSIL.

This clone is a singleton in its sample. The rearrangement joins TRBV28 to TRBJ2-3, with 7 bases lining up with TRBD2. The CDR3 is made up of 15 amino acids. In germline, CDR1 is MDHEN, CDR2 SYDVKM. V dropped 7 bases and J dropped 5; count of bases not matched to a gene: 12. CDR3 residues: CASTEGIAGKDTQYF. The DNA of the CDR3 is TGTGCCAGCACCGAGGGAATAGCGGGTAAAGATACGCAGTATTTT.

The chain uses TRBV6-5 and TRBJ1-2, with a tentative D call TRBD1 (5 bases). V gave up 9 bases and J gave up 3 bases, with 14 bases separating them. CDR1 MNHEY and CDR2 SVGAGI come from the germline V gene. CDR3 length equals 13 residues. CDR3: CASLRQGHYGYTF. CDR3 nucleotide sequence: TGTGCCAGTCTTAGGCAGGGCCACTATGGCTACACCTTC.

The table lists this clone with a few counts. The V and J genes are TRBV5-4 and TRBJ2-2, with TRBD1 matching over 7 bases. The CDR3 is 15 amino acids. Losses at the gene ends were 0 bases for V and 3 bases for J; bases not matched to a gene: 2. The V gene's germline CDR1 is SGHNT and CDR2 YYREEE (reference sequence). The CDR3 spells CASSLVQGDTGELFF. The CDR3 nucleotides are TGTGCCAGCAGCTTGGTGCAGGGGGACACCGGGGAGCTGTTTTTT.

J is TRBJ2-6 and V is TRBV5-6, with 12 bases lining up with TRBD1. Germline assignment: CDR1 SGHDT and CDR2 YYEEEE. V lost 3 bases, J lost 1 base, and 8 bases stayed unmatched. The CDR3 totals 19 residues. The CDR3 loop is CASSSGTGGLMSGANVLTF. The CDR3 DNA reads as TGTGCCAGCAGCTCCGGGACAGGGGGCCTAATGTCTGGGGCCAACGTCCTGACTTTC.